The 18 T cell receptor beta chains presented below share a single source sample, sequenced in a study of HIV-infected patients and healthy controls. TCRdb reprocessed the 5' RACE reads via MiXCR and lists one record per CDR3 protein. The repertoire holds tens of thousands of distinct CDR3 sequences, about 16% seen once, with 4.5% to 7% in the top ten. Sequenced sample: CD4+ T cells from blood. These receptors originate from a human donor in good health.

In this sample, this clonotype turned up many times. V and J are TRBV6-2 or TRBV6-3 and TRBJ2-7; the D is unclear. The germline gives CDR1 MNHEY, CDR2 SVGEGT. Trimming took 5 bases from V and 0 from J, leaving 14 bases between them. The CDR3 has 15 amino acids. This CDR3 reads CASSMGSPRSYEQYF. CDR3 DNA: TGTGCCAGCAGTATGGGGTCTCCTCGCTCCTACGAGCAGTACTTC.

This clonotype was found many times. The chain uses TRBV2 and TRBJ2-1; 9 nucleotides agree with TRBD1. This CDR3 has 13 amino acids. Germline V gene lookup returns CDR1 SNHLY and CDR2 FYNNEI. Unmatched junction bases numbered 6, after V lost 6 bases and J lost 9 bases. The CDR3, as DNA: TGTGCCAGCAGAGGGGACAGGGCAACTGAGCAGTTCTTC. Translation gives CASRGDRATEQFF.

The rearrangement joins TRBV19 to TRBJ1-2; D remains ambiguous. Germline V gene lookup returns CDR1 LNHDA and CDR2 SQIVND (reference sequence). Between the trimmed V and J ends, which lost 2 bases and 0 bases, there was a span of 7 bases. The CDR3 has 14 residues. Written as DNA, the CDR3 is TGTGCCAGTAGTATAACAGCAACTAACTATGGCTACACCTTC. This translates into CASSITATNYGYTF.

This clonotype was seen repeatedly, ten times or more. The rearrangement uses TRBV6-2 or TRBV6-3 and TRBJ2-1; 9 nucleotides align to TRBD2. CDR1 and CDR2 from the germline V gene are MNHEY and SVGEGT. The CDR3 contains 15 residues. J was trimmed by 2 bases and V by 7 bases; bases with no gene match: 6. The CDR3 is CASTISGGPYNEQFF. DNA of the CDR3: TGTGCCAGCACCATTAGCGGGGGCCCCTACAATGAGCAGTTCTTC.

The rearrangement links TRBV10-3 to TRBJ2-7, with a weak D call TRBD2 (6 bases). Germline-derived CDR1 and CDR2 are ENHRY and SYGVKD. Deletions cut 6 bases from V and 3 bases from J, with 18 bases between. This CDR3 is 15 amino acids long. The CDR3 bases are TGTGCCATCAGCGCAGGTCCGGGACTGAACTACGAGCAGTACTTC. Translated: CAISAGPGLNYEQYF.

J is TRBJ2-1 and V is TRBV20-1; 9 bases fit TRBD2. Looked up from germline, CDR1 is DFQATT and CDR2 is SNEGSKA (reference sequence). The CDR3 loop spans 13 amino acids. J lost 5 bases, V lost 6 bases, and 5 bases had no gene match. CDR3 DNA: TGCAGTGCAAGCGGGAGGCCCAACAATGAGCAGTTCTTC. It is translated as CSASGRPNNEQFF.

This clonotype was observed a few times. The CDR3 DNA reads as TGTGCCTGGAGCGAACAGCAGGATTCACCCCTCCACTTT. It encodes CAWSEQQDSPLHF. The chain uses TRBV30 and TRBJ1-6; D is ambiguous. V lost 3 bases, J lost 8 bases, and 11 bases lay in between. The germline CDR1 and CDR2 sequences are GTSNPN and SVGIG (reference sequence). The CDR3 has 13 amino acids.

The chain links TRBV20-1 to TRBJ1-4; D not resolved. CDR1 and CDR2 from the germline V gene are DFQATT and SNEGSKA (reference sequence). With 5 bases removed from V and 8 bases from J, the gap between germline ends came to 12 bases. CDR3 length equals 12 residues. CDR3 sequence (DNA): TGCAGTGCTCGAAAGGACGGCGAAAAACTGTTTTTT. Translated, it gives CSARKDGEKLFF.

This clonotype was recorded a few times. The CDR3 sequence: CSAMGLAGHSYEQYF. The CDR3 DNA reads TGCAGTGCTATGGGACTAGCGGGGCACTCCTACGAGCAGTACTTC. V is TRBV20-1 and J is TRBJ2-7; TRBD2 agrees at 13 bases. Germline CDR1 is DFQATT and CDR2 is SNEGSKA (reference sequence). J lost 0 bases, V lost 4 bases, and 3 bases had no gene match. This CDR3 is 15 amino acids long.

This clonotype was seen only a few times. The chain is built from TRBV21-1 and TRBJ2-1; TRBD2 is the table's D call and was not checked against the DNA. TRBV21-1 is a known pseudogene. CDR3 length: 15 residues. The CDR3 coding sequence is TGTGCCAGCAGCAAAGTGGCAGCGGGAGGGGGCGAGCAGTTCTTC. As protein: CASSKVAAGGGEQFF.

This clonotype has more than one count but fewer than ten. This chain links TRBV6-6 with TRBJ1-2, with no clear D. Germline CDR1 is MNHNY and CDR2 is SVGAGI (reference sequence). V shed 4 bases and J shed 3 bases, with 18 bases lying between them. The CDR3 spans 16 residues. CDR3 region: CASSLFRAVGDYGYTF. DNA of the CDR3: TGTGCCAGCAGTTTATTCCGTGCAGTCGGCGACTATGGCTACACCTTC.

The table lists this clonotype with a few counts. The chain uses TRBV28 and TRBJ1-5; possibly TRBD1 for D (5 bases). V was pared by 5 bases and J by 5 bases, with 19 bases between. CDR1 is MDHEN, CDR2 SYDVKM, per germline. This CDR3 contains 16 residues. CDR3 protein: CASSTWDVRSDQPQHF. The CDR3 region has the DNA TGTGCCAGCAGTACCTGGGACGTACGATCGGATCAGCCCCAGCATTTT.

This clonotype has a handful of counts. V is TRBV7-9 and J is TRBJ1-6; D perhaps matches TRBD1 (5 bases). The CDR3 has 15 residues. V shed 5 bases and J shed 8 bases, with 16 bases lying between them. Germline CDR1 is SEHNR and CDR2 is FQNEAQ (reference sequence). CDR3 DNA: TGTGCCAGCAGCATGGACCGGGACGGCTATTCACCCCTCCACTTT. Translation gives CASSMDRDGYSPLHF.

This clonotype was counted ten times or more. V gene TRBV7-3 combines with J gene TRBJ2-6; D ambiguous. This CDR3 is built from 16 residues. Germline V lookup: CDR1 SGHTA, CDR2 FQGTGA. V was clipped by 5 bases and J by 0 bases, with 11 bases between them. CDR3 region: CASSPDPISGANVLTF. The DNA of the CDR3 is TGTGCCAGCAGCCCCGATCCCATCTCTGGGGCCAACGTCCTGACTTTC. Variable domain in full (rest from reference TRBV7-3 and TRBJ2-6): GAGVSQTPSNKVTEKGKYVELRCDPISGHTALYWYRQSLGQGPEFLIYFQGTGAADDSGLPNDRFFAVRPEGSVSTLKIQRTERGDSAVYLCASSPDPISGANVLTFGAGSRLTVL.

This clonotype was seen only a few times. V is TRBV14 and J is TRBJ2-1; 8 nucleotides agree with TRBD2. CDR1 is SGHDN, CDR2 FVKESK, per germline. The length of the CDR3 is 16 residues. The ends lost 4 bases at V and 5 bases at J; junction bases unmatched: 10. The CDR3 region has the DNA TGTGCCAGCAGCCCCCCGAAGGCGGGGGGAAACAATGAGCAGTTCTTC. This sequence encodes CASSPPKAGGNNEQFF.

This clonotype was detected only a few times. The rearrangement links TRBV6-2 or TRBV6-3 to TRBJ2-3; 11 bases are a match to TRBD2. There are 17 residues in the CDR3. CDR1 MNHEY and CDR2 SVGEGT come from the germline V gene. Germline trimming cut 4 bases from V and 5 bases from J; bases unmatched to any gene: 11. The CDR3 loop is CASSSQTSGNPRDTQYF. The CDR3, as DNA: TGTGCCAGCAGTTCCCAGACTAGCGGGAACCCGAGAGATACGCAGTATTTT.

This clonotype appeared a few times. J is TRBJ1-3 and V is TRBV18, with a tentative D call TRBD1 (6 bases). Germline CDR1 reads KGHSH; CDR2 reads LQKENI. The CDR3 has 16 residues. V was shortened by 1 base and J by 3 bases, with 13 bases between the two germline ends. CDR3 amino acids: CASSPLLGADGNTIYF. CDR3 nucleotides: TGTGCCAGCTCACCACTTCTGGGGGCAGATGGAAACACCATATATTTT.

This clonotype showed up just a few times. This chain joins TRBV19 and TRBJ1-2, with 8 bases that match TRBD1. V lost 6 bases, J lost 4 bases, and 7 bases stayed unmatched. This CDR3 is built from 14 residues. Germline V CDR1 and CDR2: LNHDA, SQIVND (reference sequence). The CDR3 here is CASRWSGGSYGYTF. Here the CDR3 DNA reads TGTGCCAGTAGATGGTCAGGGGGCTCCTATGGCTACACCTTC.